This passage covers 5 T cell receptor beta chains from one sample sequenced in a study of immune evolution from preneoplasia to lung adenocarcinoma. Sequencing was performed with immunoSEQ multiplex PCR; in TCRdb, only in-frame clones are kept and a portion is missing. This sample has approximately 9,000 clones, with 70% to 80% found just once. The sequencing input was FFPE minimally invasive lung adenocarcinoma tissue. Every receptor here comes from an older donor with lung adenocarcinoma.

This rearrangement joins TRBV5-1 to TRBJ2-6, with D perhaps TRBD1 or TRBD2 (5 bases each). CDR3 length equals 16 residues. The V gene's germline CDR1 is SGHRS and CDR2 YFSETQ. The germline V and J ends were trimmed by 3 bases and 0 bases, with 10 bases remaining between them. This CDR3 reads CASSWGRLSGANVLTF. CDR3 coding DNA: TGCGCCAGCAGCTGGGGGAGACTCTCTGGGGCCAACGTCCTGACTTTC.

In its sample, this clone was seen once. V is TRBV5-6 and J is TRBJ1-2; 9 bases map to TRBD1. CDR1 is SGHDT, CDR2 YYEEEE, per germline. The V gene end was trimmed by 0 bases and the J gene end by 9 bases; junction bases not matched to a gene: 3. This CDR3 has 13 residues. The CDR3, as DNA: TGTGCCAGCAGCTTGGCCGGGACAGGGAGCTACACCTTC. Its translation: CASSLAGTGSYTF. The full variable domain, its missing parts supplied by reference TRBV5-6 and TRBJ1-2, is DAGVTQSPTHLIKTRGQQVTLRCSPKSGHDTVSWYQQALGQGPQFIFQYYEEEERQRGNFPDRFSGHQFPNYSSELNVNALLLGDSALYLCASSLAGTGSYTFGSGTRLTVV.

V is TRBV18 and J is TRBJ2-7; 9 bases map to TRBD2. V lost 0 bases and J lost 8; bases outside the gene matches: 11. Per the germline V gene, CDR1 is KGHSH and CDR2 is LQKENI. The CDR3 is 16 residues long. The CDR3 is CASSPPGSGSFSKQYF. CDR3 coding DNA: TGTGCCAGCTCACCACCGGGTAGCGGGAGCTTTAGCAAGCAGTACTTC.

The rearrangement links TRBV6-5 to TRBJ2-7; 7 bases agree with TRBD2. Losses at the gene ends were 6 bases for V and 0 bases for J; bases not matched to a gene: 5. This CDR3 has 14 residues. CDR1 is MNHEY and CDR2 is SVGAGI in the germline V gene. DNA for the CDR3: TGTGCCAGCAGGGGACTATTTAGCTCCTACGAGCAGTACTTC. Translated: CASRGLFSSYEQYF.

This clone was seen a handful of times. CDR3 sequence reads: CASSSLRAGNTIYF. The CDR3, as DNA: TGTGCCAGCAGCTCTCTCCGCGCGGGAAACACCATATATTTT. The rearrangement uses TRBV5-6 and TRBJ1-3; D uncertain. Per the germline V gene, CDR1 is SGHDT and CDR2 is YYEEEE. V was clipped by 3 bases and J by 4 bases, with 11 bases between them. This CDR3 has 14 amino acids.